The 8 T cell receptor beta chains given below trace back to one sample, sequenced in a study of Graves' ophthalmopathy and Graves' hyperthyroidism (dated by TCRdb to 2017 to 2018). TCRdb records Illumina HiSeq 2000 as the sequencer. For repertoire sequencing, TCR beta CDR3 regions were amplified from RNA transcripts. The first round of RT-PCR was done with HTBI primers and the Qiagen OneStep RT-PCR kit, and was followed by a second round of multiplex PCR, then size selection and purification. TCRdb took the public reads, trimmed them with fastp at Q25, ran MiXCR for clone calling and kept in-frame beta chains. Every CDR3 protein is listed once, alongside the most common genes and DNA of its rows. In this sample the table shows 660,000 or so distinct CDR3 sequences, about two fifths of which occur a single time. 3.3% of the sample lies in the top ten. Sequenced material: peripheral blood. The source of these receptors is an adult man with Graves' ophthalmopathy.

This clonotype was counted ten times or more. This chain uses TRBV5-1 with TRBJ2-7, with D perhaps TRBD2 (6 bases). The germline CDR1 and CDR2 sequences are SGHRS and YFSETQ. The CDR3 extends over 15 amino acids. Between the trimmed V and J ends, which lost 2 bases and 2 bases, there was a span of 14 bases. The CDR3: CASSFARPGAYEQYF. The CDR3 region has the DNA TGCGCCAGCAGCTTCGCTCGTCCGGGAGCCTACGAGCAGTACTTC.

This clonotype has only a few counts. V gene TRBV27 combines with J gene TRBJ2-2; perhaps TRBD2 as D (6 bases). The germline gives CDR1 MNHEY, CDR2 SMNVEV (reference sequence). This CDR3 contains 16 residues. The V end lost 6 bases, the J end lost 5 bases, and 19 bases lay between the germline ends. CDR3 sequence: CASSYVRWGETGELFF. The CDR3 nucleotides are TGTGCCAGCAGCTACGTCCGATGGGGGGAAACCGGGGAGCTGTTTTTT.

This clonotype was detected ten times or more. The J gene is TRBJ2-2, the V gene TRBV7-3, with 8 positions matching TRBD2. Germline-derived CDR1 and CDR2 are SGHTA and FQGTGA. CDR3 length: 16 residues. Trimming removed 5 bases from V and 5 bases from J; junction bases left unmatched: 10. DNA for the CDR3: TGTGCCAGCAGCCAACGGGGGGGCGTGGTGACCGGGGAGCTGTTTTTT. Protein: CASSQRGGVVTGELFF.

This clonotype came up once. This chain links TRBV4-2 with TRBJ1-4; TRBD1 aligns across 12 bases. Germline V CDR1 and CDR2: LGHNA, YNFKEQ. CDR3 size: 15 residues. V gave up 0 bases and J gave up 15 bases; unmatched junction bases: 8. In DNA form, the CDR3 reads TGTGCCAGCAGCCAAGAAGGGACAGGGGGCGTTCCAGTGTTTTTT. Its translation: CASSQEGTGGVPVFF.

The chain recombines TRBV7-2 with TRBJ1-1, with D uncertain. Germline CDR1 reads SGHTA; CDR2 reads FQGNSA. Between the trimmed V and J ends, which lost 11 bases and 4 bases, there was a span of 17 bases. The CDR3 spans 13 residues. CDR3 DNA sequence: TGTGCCTGGAGGCGGGGTATGACCACTGAAGCTTTCTTT. It encodes CAWRRGMTTEAFF.

The CDR3 spells CASSVGQAAYVLTF. The CDR3 DNA sequence: TGTGCCAGCAGCGTGGGACAGGCAGCCTACGTCCTGACTTTC. The V call is TRBV9, the J call TRBJ2-6, with TRBD1 matching 8 bases. This CDR3 spans 14 amino acids. Germline V gene data show CDR1 as SGDLS and CDR2 as YYNGEE. Unmatched junction bases numbered 6, after V lost 2 bases and J lost 11 bases.

This clonotype came up a few times. The germline gene is not matched at one end of the junction; a read error may be the cause. This chain connects TRBV10-3 to TRBJ1-1; D ambiguous. The CDR3 is 14 residues long. The germline V gene encodes CDR1 ENHRY and CDR2 SYGVKD. This CDR3 reads CASSLDWAGTEAFF. CDR3 nucleotides: TGTGCCAGCAGTCTAGACTGGGCGGGCACTGAAGCTTTCTTT.

The chain couples TRBV10-3 to TRBJ1-2; TRBD1 matches at 7 bases. The CDR3 extends over 15 amino acids. The V and J ends lost 3 bases and 2 bases, in that order; junction bases with no gene match: 6. Germline CDR1 reads ENHRY; CDR2 reads SYGVKD. CDR3 in DNA: TGTGCCATCAGTGACAGGGGGGCACCCAACTATGGCTACACCTTC. This encodes CAISDRGAPNYGYTF.